Below, 5 T cell receptor beta chains from the same sample are listed, as sequenced in a study of CXCR3-negative and CXCR3-positive naive CD8 T cells. Preparation of TRB cDNA libraries relied on 5' RACE carrying UMI labels. TCRdb reprocessed the 5' RACE reads, keeping one entry per CDR3 protein, no DNA. The listing records around 50,000 distinct CDR3 sequences. Sequenced material: naive CXCR3- CD8+ T cells from blood. Subset of the sample: CD45RO-CCR7+CD27+CD95- naive CD8+ T cells lacking CXCR3 (TNR3-). Receptor source: a human donor in good health. Some clones in this sample may be carry-over from other donors' samples.

The genes are TRBV2 and TRBJ1-1; no DNA is available, so the TRBD1 call from TCRdb remains unchecked. The germline CDR1 and CDR2 sequences are SNHLY and FYNNEI. The CDR3 consists of 15 residues. CDR3 protein: CASSVPGYLHTEAFF.

V usage is TRBV12-3 or TRBV12-4 and J usage is TRBJ2-3. The CDR3 sequence is 12 residues long. CDR3 in amino acids: CASSFSGDTQYF.

The gene calls are TRBV2 and TRBJ1-1. The CDR3 sequence is 13 residues long. Germline V gives CDR1 SNHLY, CDR2 FYNNEI. CDR3 protein: CASLRLLNTEAFF.

The CDR3 sequence is CASSGTSLNNEQFF. The rearrangement links TRBV27 to TRBJ2-1; without DNA, the TCRdb call of TRBD2 cannot be checked. Germline V lookup: CDR1 MNHEY, CDR2 SMNVEV (reference sequence). The CDR3 runs 14 residues.

V usage is TRBV4-3 and J usage is TRBJ1-1; TCRdb outputs TRBD1, but without DNA this stays unchecked. The CDR3 extends over 16 amino acids. Germline values: CDR1 LGHNA, CDR2 YSLEER. The chain's CDR3 is CASSQEQGAGNTEAFF.